These 19 T cell receptor beta chains share one sample of origin, sequenced in a study of early T cells in non-severe SARS-CoV-2 infection. TCRdb ran MiXCR on the 5' RACE reads and lists one entry per CDR3 protein. The sample carries 90,000 to 120,000 distinct CDR3 sequences, 8.5% to 14% recorded once. What was sequenced was whole blood. These receptors all stem from an adult who was a healthcare worker with PCR-confirmed SARS-CoV-2 infection or an uninfected control (not recorded which).

The chain carries TRBV6-2 or TRBV6-3 and TRBJ2-1; 8 bases fit TRBD2. CDR3 length: 12 residues. Unmatched junction bases numbered 2, after V lost 8 bases and J lost 5 bases. Germline-derived CDR1 and CDR2 are MNHEY and SVGEGT. CDR3 amino acids: CASAAGDNEQFF. As DNA, the CDR3 is TGTGCCAGCGCAGCGGGGGACAATGAGCAGTTCTTC.

This clonotype was counted at least ten times. The rearrangement joins TRBV7-2 to TRBJ2-7, with D possibly matching TRBD1 (5 bases). CDR1 and CDR2 from the germline V gene are SGHTA and FQGNSA. Trimming removed 0 bases from V and 2 bases from J, with 8 bases in between. There are 14 residues in the CDR3. For the CDR3, the DNA is TGTGCCAGCAGCTTAGCACAGGCTCCCTACGAGCAGTACTTC. Amino acid sequence: CASSLAQAPYEQYF.

This clonotype was counted ten times or more. The V call is TRBV28, the J call TRBJ2-6; D is unclear. Trimming took 3 bases from V and 4 from J, leaving 10 bases between them. Germline CDR1 reads MDHEN; CDR2 reads SYDVKM. This CDR3 has 15 amino acids. The DNA of the CDR3 is TGTGCCAGCAGTTTTCCCGGGCAGGGGGCCAACGTCCTGACTTTC. This translates into CASSFPGQGANVLTF.

This clonotype was seen more than once but under ten times. V is TRBV20-1 and J is TRBJ2-3, with D hard to call. The CDR3 runs 13 residues. Per germline, CDR1 DFQATT and CDR2 SNEGSKA (reference sequence). V shed 2 bases and J shed 0 bases, with 6 bases lying between them. CDR3 amino acids: CSARLDSTDTQYF. CDR3 coding DNA: TGCAGTGCTAGACTGGACAGCACAGATACGCAGTATTTT.

This clonotype was recorded many times. V usage is TRBV7-8 and J usage is TRBJ2-1; D is possibly TRBD2 (7 bases). The V gene's germline CDR1 is SGHVS and CDR2 FQNEAQ. Trimming cost V 3 bases and J 10 bases, with 19 bases left between them. The length of the CDR3 is 15 residues. The CDR3: CASSLTRGGAKEQFF. The CDR3, as DNA: TGTGCCAGCAGCTTGACTAGAGGGGGGGCTAAGGAGCAGTTCTTC.

The chain joins TRBV9 to TRBJ2-7; 7 bases match TRBD2. From germline, CDR1 is SGDLS and CDR2 YYNGEE. The CDR3 totals 12 residues. With V trimmed by 4 bases and J by 6 bases, 4 bases remained unmatched. The CDR3 loop reads CASSPGGIEQYF. The CDR3 DNA sequence: TGTGCCAGCAGCCCGGGGGGAATCGAGCAGTACTTC.

The V and J genes are TRBV13 and TRBJ2-7; 7 bases match TRBD1. This CDR3 is 13 amino acids long. V gave up 0 bases and J gave up 5 bases; unmatched junction bases: 1. The V gene's germline CDR1 is PRHDT and CDR2 FYEKMQ (reference sequence). The chain's CDR3 is CASSLGGGDEQYF. The CDR3 bases are TGTGCCAGCAGCTTAGGAGGGGGCGACGAGCAGTACTTC.

This clonotype was observed at least ten times. The V and J genes are TRBV25-1 and TRBJ2-1; TRBD1 or TRBD2 may be the D gene (6 bases each). This CDR3 is 12 amino acids long. Trimming left V 10 bases short and J 4 bases short, with 11 bases between. The germline gives CDR1 MGHDK, CDR2 SYGVNS. The CDR3 DNA sequence: TGTGCCACCGAAGGGGGGTACAATGAGCAGTTCTTC. Residues: CATEGGYNEQFF. Together with reference TRBV25-1 and TRBJ2-1, the CDR3 gives the full variable domain: EADIYQTPRYLVIGTGKKITLECSQTMGHDKMYWYQQDPGMELHLIHYSYGVNSTEKGDLSSESTVSRIRTEHFPLTLESARPSHTSQYLCATEGGYNEQFFGPGTRLTVL.

J is TRBJ2-5 and V is TRBV30; D remains ambiguous. The V end was cut by 0 bases, the J end by 2 bases, with 10 bases between. Looked up from germline, CDR1 is GTSNPN and CDR2 is SVGIG (reference sequence). The CDR3 contains 14 residues. CDR3 in amino acids: CAWSVVSLQETQYF. Here the CDR3 DNA reads TGTGCCTGGAGTGTAGTTAGCCTTCAAGAGACCCAGTACTTC. Full variable domain (rest looked up from reference TRBV30 and TRBJ2-5): SQTIHQWPATLVQPVGSPLSLECTVEGTSNPNLYWYRQAAGRGLQLLFYSVGIGQISSEVPQNLSASRPQDRQFILSSKKLLLSDSGFYLCAWSVVSLQETQYFGPGTRLLVL.

A few counts support this clonotype. CDR3 region: CASSLASGTYNEQFF. The DNA of the CDR3 is TGTGCCAGCAGCTTAGCAAGCGGTACCTACAATGAGCAGTTCTTC. V and J are TRBV7-9 and TRBJ2-1, with D perhaps TRBD2 (5 bases). This CDR3 has 15 residues. From germline, CDR1 is SEHNR and CDR2 FQNEAQ (reference sequence). V was trimmed by 0 bases and J by 2 bases, leaving 8 bases between them.

The chain couples TRBV10-3 to TRBJ1-1; D is ambiguous. This CDR3 has 11 residues. The V gene lost 2 bases and the J gene lost 13 bases, with 11 bases spanning the gap. The germline CDR1 and CDR2 sequences are ENHRY and SYGVKD. The CDR3 DNA reads TGTGCCATCAGTGAGGGGGATAAGGGTTTCTTT. It codes for CAISEGDKGFF.

This clonotype was recorded a few times. The rearrangement uses TRBV6-5 and TRBJ2-5; D not certain. Germline loops: CDR1 MNHEY, CDR2 SVGAGI. CDR3 length: 12 residues. V gave up 8 bases and J gave up 5 bases, with 12 bases separating them. The CDR3 reads CASGRNWETQYF. The CDR3 DNA is TGTGCCAGCGGCCGCAATTGGGAGACCCAGTACTTC.

This clonotype was observed many times. The chain is built from TRBV10-2 and TRBJ2-7; unclear D gene. V was pared by 3 bases and J by 0 bases, with 6 bases between. Germline assignment: CDR1 WSHSY and CDR2 SAAADI. CDR3 length: 13 amino acids. CDR3 in amino acids: CASSENPSYEQYF. In DNA, the CDR3 is TGCGCCAGCAGTGAAAATCCCTCCTACGAGCAGTACTTC.

At least ten counts were recorded for this clonotype. The genes are TRBV15 and TRBJ1-4; D is unresolved. This CDR3 comprises 15 residues. Trimming removed 3 bases at V and 0 bases at J, with 8 bases between. The germline CDR1 and CDR2 sequences are LNHNV and YYDKDF (reference sequence). As DNA, the CDR3 is TGTGCCACCAGCAGGAGAGCGGCAACTAATGAAAAACTGTTTTTT. Translation gives CATSRRAATNEKLFF.

This clonotype has at least ten counts. The chain is built from TRBV29-1 and TRBJ2-3; the D is unclear. The CDR3 consists of 14 residues. Germline V gives CDR1 SQVTM, CDR2 ANQGSEA. V was clipped by 7 bases and J by 0 bases, with 14 bases between them. This CDR3 is CSAHGPASTDTQYF. The CDR3 DNA is TGCAGCGCCCACGGCCCCGCGAGCACAGATACGCAGTATTTT.

This clonotype appeared a few times. The genes are TRBV30 and TRBJ2-1, with no clear D. CDR1 and CDR2 from the germline V gene are GTSNPN and SVGIG (reference sequence). CDR3 length: 12 amino acids. V dropped 2 bases and J dropped 3 bases, with 5 bases sitting between them. CDR3 in amino acids: CAWSQDYNEQFF. The CDR3 DNA reads as TGTGCCTGGAGTCAGGACTACAATGAGCAGTTCTTC.

This clonotype was seen many times. V is TRBV28 and J is TRBJ2-1; D not resolved. Germline V gene data show CDR1 as MDHEN and CDR2 as SYDVKM. The ends were cut back, 2 bases at V and 2 bases at J, with 4 bases in the middle. The CDR3 loop spans 13 amino acids. CDR3 amino acids: CASSLAPYNEQFF. The CDR3 DNA sequence: TGTGCCAGCAGTTTAGCCCCCTACAATGAGCAGTTCTTC.

The V call is TRBV12-3 or TRBV12-4, the J call TRBJ1-5, with D tentatively TRBD1 (5 bases). The V gene lost 5 bases and the J gene lost 6 bases, with 14 bases spanning the gap. The CDR3 is made up of 14 amino acids. CDR3 DNA: TGTGCCAGCAGTGTGGCGGGGGGAATTCAGCCCCAGCATTTT. Translating it yields CASSVAGGIQPQHF.

This clonotype occurred a few times. The chain combines TRBV7-2 with TRBJ2-2, with a possible D match to TRBD2 (6 bases). The ends were cut back, 4 bases at V and 2 bases at J, with 11 bases in the middle. The CDR3 covers 15 residues. CDR1 and CDR2 (germline): SGHTA, FQGNSA. Here the CDR3 reads CASSSAGLNTGELFF. DNA for the CDR3: TGTGCCAGCAGCTCGGCGGGGCTAAACACCGGGGAGCTGTTTTTT.